The sequence of this T cell receptor beta chain was determined in a study of T-cell memory formation after mild COVID-19. The CDR3 totals 14 residues. V shed 5 bases, J shed 7 bases, and the junction held 9 bases outside the gene matches. In germline, CDR1 is SGHAT, CDR2 FQNNGV. TCRdb reprocessed the 5' RACE reads with MiXCR, giving one entry per CDR3 protein. This table holds about 440,000 distinct CDR3 sequences, 15% to 20% found once. The chain uses TRBV11-2 and TRBJ2-5; 8 nucleotides agree with TRBD2. The source of this sequence is an adult woman who had mild COVID-19 (a few samples of this study predate the infection). Cell type and time point are not known. Sequencing input: PBMCs or a T cell subset sorted from them (not recorded which). CDR3 amino acids: CASSQERAGGTQYF. For the CDR3, the DNA is TGTGCCAGCAGCCAAGAAAGGGCGGGGGGGACCCAGTACTTC.